Below are 6 T cell receptor beta chains sequenced from a single sample in a study of cytomegalovirus exposure and HLA in healthy donors. The PCR was carried out with 60 Vbeta primers and 13 Jbeta primers. Profiled with immunoSEQ multiplex PCR; TCRdb holds only in-frame clones, not every one. The sample carries about 160,000 clones, 55% to 70% recorded once. What was sequenced was PBMCs. These receptor sequences come from an older woman in good health and CMV-seropositive.

This clone has only a few counts. This sequence joins TRBV28 and TRBJ2-7, with 9 bases matching TRBD2. Germline CDR1 is MDHEN and CDR2 is SYDVKM. This CDR3 is 16 amino acids long. V lost 8 bases, J lost 4 bases, and 15 bases stayed unmatched. Written as DNA, the CDR3 is TGTGCCAGCTGGCGGGAGGGCCTAGTCTCAATTTACGAGCAGTACTTC. It yields the protein CASWREGLVSIYEQYF.

V is TRBV19 and J is TRBJ2-3; tentative D call: TRBD2 (5 bases). The CDR3 totals 16 residues. Trimming stripped 5 bases from V and 5 bases from J, with 20 bases between. Germline V gives CDR1 LNHDA, CDR2 SQIVND (reference sequence). The CDR3 sequence is CASSAPFESAGDTQYF. CDR3 bases: TGTGCCAGTAGTGCCCCCTTTGAGTCCGCGGGAGATACGCAGTATTTT. The entire variable domain, with the rest obtained from reference TRBV19 and TRBJ2-3, is as follows: DGGITQSPKYLFRKEGQNVTLSCEQNLNHDAMYWYRQDPGQGLRLIYYSQIVNDFQKGDIAEGYSVSREKKESFPLTVTSAQKNPTAFYLCASSAPFESAGDTQYFGPGTRLTVL.

This chain links TRBV5-8 with TRBJ2-7; 8 bases align to TRBD1. Per germline, CDR1 SGHTS and CDR2 YDEGEE. There are 14 residues in the CDR3. V dropped 4 bases and J dropped 3; count of bases not matched to a gene: 6. The CDR3 sequence: CASSHGQGIYEQYF. The DNA of the CDR3 is TGTGCCAGCAGCCACGGACAGGGCATCTACGAGCAGTACTTC. Based on the CDR3 plus reference TRBV5-8 and TRBJ2-7, the full variable domain is EAGVTQSPTHLIKTRGQQATLRCSPISGHTSVYWYQQALGLGLQFLLWYDEGEERNRGNFPPRFSGRQFPNYSSELNVNALELEDSALYLCASSHGQGIYEQYFGPGTRLTVT.

The chain combines TRBV7-2 with TRBJ2-2; a weak D match, TRBD1 (6 bases). The CDR3 runs 15 residues. From germline, CDR1 is SGHTA and CDR2 FQGNSA. V was shortened by 1 base and J by 6 bases, with 12 bases between the two germline ends. CDR3 loop: CASSLGRGLAGELFF. The DNA of the CDR3 is TGTGCCAGCAGCTTAGGCAGGGGTCTCGCCGGGGAGCTGTTTTTT.

This rearrangement joins TRBV5-1 to TRBJ2-7, with 7 bases that match TRBD1. V lost 4 bases, J lost 3 bases, and 10 bases stayed unmatched. CDR3 length: 15 residues. CDR1 is SGHRS, CDR2 YFSETQ, per germline. In DNA, the CDR3 is TGCGCCAGCAGCCCGGGACAGAACCGATACTACGAGCAGTACTTC. This codes for CASSPGQNRYYEQYF.

This clone was seen a handful of times. The chain carries TRBV7-3 and TRBJ2-1, with 7 bases lining up with TRBD2. V gave up 0 bases and J gave up 9 bases; unmatched junction bases: 8. The CDR3 is 15 residues long. The V gene's germline CDR1 is SGHTA and CDR2 FQGTGA. The DNA for the CDR3 is TGTGCCAGCAGCTTAACCCCCCGGCGGGAGAGTGAGCAGTTCTTC. As protein: CASSLTPRRESEQFF.